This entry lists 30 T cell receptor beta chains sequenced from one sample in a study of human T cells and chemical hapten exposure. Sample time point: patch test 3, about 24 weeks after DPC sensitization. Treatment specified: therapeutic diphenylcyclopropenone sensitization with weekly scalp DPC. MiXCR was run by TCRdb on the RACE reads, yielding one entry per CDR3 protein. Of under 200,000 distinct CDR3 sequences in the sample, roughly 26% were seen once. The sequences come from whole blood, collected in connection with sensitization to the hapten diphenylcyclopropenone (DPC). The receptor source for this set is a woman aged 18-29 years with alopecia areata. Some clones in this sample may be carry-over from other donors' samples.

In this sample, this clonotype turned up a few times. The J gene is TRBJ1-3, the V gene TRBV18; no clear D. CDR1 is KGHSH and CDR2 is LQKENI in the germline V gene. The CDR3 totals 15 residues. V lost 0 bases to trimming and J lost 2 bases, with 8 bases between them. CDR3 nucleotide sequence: TGTGCCAGCTCACCACCCTCCGGGGCTGGAAACACCATATATTTT. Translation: CASSPPSGAGNTIYF.

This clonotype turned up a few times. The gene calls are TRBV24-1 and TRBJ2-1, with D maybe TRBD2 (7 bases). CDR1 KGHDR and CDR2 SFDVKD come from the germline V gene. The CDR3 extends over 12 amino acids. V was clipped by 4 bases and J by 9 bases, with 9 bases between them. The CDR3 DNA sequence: TGTGCCACCAGTGAGGGGGGGCGTGAGCAGTTCTTC. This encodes CATSEGGREQFF.

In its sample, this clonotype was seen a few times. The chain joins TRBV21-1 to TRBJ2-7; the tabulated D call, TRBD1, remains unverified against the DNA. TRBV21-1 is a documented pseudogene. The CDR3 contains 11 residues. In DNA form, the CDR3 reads TGTGCCAGTTCGGACAGTCCCGAGCAGTACTTC. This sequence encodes CASSDSPEQYF.

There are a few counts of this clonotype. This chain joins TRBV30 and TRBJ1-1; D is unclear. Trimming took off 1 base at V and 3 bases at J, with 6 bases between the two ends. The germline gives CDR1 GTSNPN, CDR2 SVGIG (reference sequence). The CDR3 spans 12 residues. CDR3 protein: CAWSEQDTEAFF. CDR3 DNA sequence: TGTGCCTGGAGTGAACAAGACACTGAAGCTTTCTTT.

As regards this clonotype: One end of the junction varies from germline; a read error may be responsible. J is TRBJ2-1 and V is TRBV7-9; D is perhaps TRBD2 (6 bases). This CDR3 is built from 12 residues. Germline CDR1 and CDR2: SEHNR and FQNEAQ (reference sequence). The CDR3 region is CASSLKRGSGAF. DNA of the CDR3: TGTGCCAGCAGCTTAAAGCGCGGGTCGGGAGCATTC.

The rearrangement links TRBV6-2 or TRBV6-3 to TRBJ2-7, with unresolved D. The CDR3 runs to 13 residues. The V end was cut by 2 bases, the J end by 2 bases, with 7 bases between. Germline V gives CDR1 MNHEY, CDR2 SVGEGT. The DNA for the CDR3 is TGTGCCAGCAGTTACAAGGAAACCTACGAGCAGTACTTC. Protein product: CASSYKETYEQYF.

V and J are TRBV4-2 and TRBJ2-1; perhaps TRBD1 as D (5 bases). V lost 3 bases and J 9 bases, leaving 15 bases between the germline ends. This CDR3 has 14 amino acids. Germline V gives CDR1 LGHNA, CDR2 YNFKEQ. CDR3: CASSHTAGSGEQFF. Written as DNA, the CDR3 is TGTGCCAGCAGCCACACAGCAGGGTCCGGTGAGCAGTTCTTC.

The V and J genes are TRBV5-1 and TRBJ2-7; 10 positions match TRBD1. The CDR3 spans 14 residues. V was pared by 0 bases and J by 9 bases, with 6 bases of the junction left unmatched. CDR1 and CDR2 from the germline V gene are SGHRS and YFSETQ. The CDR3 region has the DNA TGCGCCAGCAGCTTGGGGGACAGGGGCGATGTGCAGTACTTC. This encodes CASSLGDRGDVQYF. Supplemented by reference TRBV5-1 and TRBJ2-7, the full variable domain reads KAGVTQTPRYLIKTRGQQVTLSCSPISGHRSVSWYQQTPGQGLQFLFEYFSETQRNKGNFPGRFSGRQFSNSRSEMNVSTLELGDSALYLCASSLGDRGDVQYFGPGTRLTVT.

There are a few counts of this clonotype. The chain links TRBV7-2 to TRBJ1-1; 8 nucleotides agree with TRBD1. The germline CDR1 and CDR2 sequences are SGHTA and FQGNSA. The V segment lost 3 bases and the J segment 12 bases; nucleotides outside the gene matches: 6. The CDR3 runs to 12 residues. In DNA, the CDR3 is TGTGCCAGCAGCTTCGTTACAGGGGGACCTTTCTTT. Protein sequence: CASSFVTGGPFF.

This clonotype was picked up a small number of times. The CDR3 loop reads CASSIRDGELFF. Written as DNA, the CDR3 is TGTGCCAGTAGTATTAGGGATGGGGAGCTGTTTTTT. The rearrangement uses TRBV19 and TRBJ2-2; D unresolved. V was clipped by 3 bases and J by 8 bases, with 7 bases between them. The CDR3 sequence is 12 residues long. CDR1 and CDR2 (germline): LNHDA, SQIVND (reference sequence).

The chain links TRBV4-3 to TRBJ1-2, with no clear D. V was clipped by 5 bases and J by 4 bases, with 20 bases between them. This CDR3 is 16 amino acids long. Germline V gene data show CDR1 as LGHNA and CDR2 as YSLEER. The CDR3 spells CASSLEGRASSYGYTF. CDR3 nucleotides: TGCGCCAGCAGCTTAGAGGGCAGAGCCTCTTCCTATGGCTACACCTTC.

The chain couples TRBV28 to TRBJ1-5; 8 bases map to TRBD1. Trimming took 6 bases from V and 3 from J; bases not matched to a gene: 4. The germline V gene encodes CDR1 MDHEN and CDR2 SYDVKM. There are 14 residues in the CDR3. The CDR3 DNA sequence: TGTGCCAGCAGCTACAGGGGGTACAATCAGCCCCAGCATTTT. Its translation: CASSYRGYNQPQHF.

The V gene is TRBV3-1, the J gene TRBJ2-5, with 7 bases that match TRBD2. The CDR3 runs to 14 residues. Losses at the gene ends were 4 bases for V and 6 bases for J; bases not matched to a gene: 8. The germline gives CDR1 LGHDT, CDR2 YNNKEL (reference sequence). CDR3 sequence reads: CASSPLTSDQTQYF. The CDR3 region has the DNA TGTGCCAGCAGCCCCCTAACTAGCGATCAGACCCAGTACTTC.

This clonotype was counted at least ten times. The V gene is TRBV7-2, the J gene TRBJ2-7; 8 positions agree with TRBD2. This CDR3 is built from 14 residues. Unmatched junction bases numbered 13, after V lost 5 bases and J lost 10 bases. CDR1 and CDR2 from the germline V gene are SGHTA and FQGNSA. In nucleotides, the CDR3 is TGTGCCAGCAGCCAAGGTTCGGGGGGGTACGCTCAGTACTTC. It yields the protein CASSQGSGGYAQYF.

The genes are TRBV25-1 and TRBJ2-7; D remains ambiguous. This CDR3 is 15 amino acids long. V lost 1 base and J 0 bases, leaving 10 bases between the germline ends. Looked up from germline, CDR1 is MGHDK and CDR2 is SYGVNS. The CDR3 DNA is TGTGCCAGCAGTGAATCGATGGGGATCTCCTACGAGCAGTACTTC. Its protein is CASSESMGISYEQYF.

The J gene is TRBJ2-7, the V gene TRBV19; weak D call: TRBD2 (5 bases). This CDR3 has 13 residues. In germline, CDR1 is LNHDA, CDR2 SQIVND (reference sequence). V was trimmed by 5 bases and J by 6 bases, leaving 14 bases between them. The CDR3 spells CASSSIPRAEQYF. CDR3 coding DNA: TGTGCCAGTAGTTCAATCCCGAGGGCCGAGCAGTACTTC.

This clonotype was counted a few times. The CDR3 reads CASSQVSEDQPQHF. The CDR3, as DNA: TGCGCCAGCAGCCAAGTTTCAGAGGATCAGCCCCAGCATTTT. This sequence joins TRBV4-1 and TRBJ1-5; D is uncertain. Germline CDR1 MGHRA, CDR2 YSYEKL. Trimming pared 1 base from V and 5 bases from J, leaving 9 bases between. The CDR3 totals 14 residues.

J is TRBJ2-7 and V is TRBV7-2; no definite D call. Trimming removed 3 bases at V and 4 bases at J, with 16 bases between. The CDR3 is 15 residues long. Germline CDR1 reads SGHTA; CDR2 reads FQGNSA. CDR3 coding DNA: TGTGCCAGCAGCTTTTCCGGCCTAGAAGGGTACGAGCAGTACTTC. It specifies CASSFSGLEGYEQYF.

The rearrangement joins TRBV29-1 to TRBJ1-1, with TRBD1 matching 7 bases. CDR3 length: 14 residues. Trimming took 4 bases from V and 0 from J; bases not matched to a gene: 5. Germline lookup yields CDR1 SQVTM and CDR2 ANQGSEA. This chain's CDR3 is CSVGRGLVNTEAFF. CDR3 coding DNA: TGCAGCGTTGGAAGGGGGCTTGTGAACACTGAAGCTTTCTTT. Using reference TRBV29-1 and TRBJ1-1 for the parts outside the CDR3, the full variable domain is SAVISQKPSRDICQRGTSLTIQCQVDSQVTMMFWYRQQPGQSLTLIATANQGSEATYESGFVIDKFPISRPNLTFSTLTVSNMSPEDSSIYLCSVGRGLVNTEAFFGQGTRLTVV.

The CDR3 DNA sequence: TGTGCCATCACACAATCCGGGACAGGGAGCTCTGGGGCCAACGTCCTGACTTTC. Amino acid sequence: CAITQSGTGSSGANVLTF. This chain connects TRBV10-3 to TRBJ2-6; 9 bases match TRBD1. The CDR3 is 18 residues long. V lost 7 bases, J lost 0 bases, and 10 bases stayed unmatched. Germline values: CDR1 ENHRY, CDR2 SYGVKD.

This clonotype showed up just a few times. CDR3 protein: CASSYDRVFSGYTF. The CDR3 nucleotides read TGTGCCAGCAGTTACGACAGGGTTTTTTCTGGCTACACCTTC. V gene TRBV6-5 combines with J gene TRBJ1-2, with 7 bases matching TRBD1. The V gene end was trimmed by 2 bases and the J gene end by 7 bases; junction bases not matched to a gene: 7. This CDR3 region has 14 residues. Per germline, CDR1 MNHEY and CDR2 SVGAGI.

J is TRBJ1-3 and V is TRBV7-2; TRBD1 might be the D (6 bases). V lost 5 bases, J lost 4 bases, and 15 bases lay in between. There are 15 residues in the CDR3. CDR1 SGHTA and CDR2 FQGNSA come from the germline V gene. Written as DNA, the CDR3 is TGTGCCAGCAGCCGAACAGGGAACTCCGGAAACACCATATATTTT. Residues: CASSRTGNSGNTIYF.

The CDR3 loop is CASGGARTDTQYF. The CDR3 nucleotides read TGTGCCAGTGGGGGGGCCCGCACAGATACGCAGTATTTT. This chain joins TRBV27 and TRBJ2-3, with D possibly TRBD2 on 7 matching bases. V was trimmed by 9 bases and J by 1 base, leaving 11 bases between them. This CDR3 is built from 13 residues. Per germline, CDR1 MNHEY and CDR2 SMNVEV (reference sequence).

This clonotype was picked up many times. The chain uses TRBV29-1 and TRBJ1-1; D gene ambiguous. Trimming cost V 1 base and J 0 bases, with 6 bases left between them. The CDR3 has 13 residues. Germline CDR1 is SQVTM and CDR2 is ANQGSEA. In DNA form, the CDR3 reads TGCAGCGTTGAAGGGATCTTGAACACTGAAGCTTTCTTT. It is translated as CSVEGILNTEAFF.

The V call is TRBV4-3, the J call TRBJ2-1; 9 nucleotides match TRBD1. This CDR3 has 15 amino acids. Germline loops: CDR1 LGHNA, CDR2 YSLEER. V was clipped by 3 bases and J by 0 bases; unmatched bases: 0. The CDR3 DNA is TGCGCCAGCAGCCAGGGACAGGGCTCCTACAATGAGCAGTTCTTC. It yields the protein CASSQGQGSYNEQFF.

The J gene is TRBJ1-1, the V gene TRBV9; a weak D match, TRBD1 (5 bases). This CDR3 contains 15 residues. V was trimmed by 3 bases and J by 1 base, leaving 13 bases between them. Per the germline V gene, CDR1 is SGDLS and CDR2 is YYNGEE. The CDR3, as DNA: TGTGCCAGCAGCGCCCCGGGGCAGGGGAACACTGAAGCTTTCTTT. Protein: CASSAPGQGNTEAFF.

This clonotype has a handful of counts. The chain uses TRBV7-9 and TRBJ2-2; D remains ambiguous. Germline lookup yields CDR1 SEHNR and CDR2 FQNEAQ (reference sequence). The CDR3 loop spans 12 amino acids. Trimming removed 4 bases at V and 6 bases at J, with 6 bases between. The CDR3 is CASSSMSGELFF. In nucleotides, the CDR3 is TGTGCCAGCAGCTCGATGTCCGGGGAGCTGTTTTTT.

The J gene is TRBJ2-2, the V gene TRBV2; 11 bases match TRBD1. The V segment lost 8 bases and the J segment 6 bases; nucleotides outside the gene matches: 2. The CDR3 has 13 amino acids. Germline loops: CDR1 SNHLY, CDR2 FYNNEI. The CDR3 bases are TGTGCCAGCGGGACAGGGGGTCCCGGGGAGCTGTTTTTT. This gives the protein CASGTGGPGELFF.

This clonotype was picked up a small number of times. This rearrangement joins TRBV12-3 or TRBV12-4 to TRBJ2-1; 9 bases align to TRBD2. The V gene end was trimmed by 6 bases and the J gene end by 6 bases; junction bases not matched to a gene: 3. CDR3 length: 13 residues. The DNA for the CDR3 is TGTGCCAGCAGCTTGACTAGCGGCAATGAGCAGTTCTTC. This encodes CASSLTSGNEQFF.

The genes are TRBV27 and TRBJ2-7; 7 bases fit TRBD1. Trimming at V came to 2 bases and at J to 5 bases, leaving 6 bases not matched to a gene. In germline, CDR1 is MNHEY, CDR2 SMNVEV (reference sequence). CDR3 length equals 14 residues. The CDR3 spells CASSLATGMNEQYF. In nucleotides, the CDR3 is TGTGCCAGCAGTTTAGCGACAGGGATGAACGAGCAGTACTTC.